These 9 T cell receptor beta chains were all obtained from the same sample, sequenced in a study of blood T cells in healthy people across ages. The use of a sample-barcoded 5' primer and a J-beta primer mix characterized a second PCR of roughly 6 to 11 cycles. MiXCR was run by TCRdb on the 5' RACE reads, yielding one entry per CDR3 protein. The sample contains about 810,000 distinct CDR3 sequences, about 34% of which appear only once. Sequencing was performed on blood. These receptors all stem from a young man in good health.

The chain has TRBV20-1 and TRBJ2-1; possibly TRBD2 for D (5 bases). In germline, CDR1 is DFQATT, CDR2 SNEGSKA (reference sequence). The CDR3 covers 14 residues. V was trimmed by 6 bases and J by 4 bases, leaving 16 bases between them. For the CDR3, the DNA is TGCAGTGCCGTCGGCCCGGGGAGTTACAATGAGCAGTTCTTC. Its translation: CSAVGPGSYNEQFF.

The table lists this clonotype with a count of one. The V gene is TRBV12-3 or TRBV12-4, the J gene TRBJ2-3; no clear D. The CDR3 totals 15 residues. V lost 1 base and J 2 bases, leaving 10 bases between the germline ends. In DNA form, the CDR3 reads TGTGCCAGCAGTTTAGATTTGGGGATCACAGATACGCAGTATTTT. It specifies CASSLDLGITDTQYF.

The genes are TRBV10-3 and TRBJ2-7, with 7 bases aligning to TRBD1. V was clipped by 5 bases and J by 7 bases; unmatched bases: 20. Germline CDR1 ENHRY, CDR2 SYGVKD. CDR3 length: 17 amino acids. CDR3 loop: CAISPAEEGASYNEQYF. The CDR3 coding sequence is TGTGCCATCAGTCCCGCGGAAGAGGGGGCCTCCTACAATGAGCAGTACTTC.

V gene TRBV6-5 combines with J gene TRBJ1-6, with 8 positions matching TRBD1. CDR3 size: 18 residues. The germline V gene has CDR1 MNHEY and CDR2 SVGAGI. V shed 4 bases and J 8 bases; nucleotides not matched to a gene: 16. This chain's CDR3 is CASSSAYRDRLTDSPLHF. DNA for the CDR3: TGTGCCAGCAGTTCAGCCTACCGGGACAGGTTGACGGATTCACCCCTCCACTTT.

The V call is TRBV7-2, the J call TRBJ2-5, with D perhaps TRBD1 (6 bases). Trimming took off 4 bases at V and 3 bases at J, with 15 bases between the two ends. The V gene's germline CDR1 is SGHTA and CDR2 FQGNSA. There are 15 residues in the CDR3. This chain's CDR3 is CASSYSGTPKETQYF. CDR3 DNA sequence: TGTGCCAGCAGCTACTCCGGGACACCAAAAGAGACCCAGTACTTC.

In its sample, this clonotype was seen a few times. The chain uses TRBV7-6 and TRBJ2-7; TRBD2 matches at 9 bases. After removal of 5 bases from V and 2 bases from J, the junction contained 7 bases not matched to a gene. The CDR3 is 15 residues long. The germline gives CDR1 SGHVS, CDR2 FNYEAQ. The CDR3 reads CASSPLAGTTYEQYF. The CDR3 nucleotides read TGTGCCAGCAGCCCCCTAGCGGGGACAACCTACGAGCAGTACTTC.

The genes are TRBV6-2 or TRBV6-3 and TRBJ2-1; D may be TRBD1 (5 bases). Germline V gene sequence: CDR1 MNHEY, CDR2 SVGEGT. The V end lost 6 bases, the J end lost 0 bases, and 9 bases lay between the germline ends. The CDR3 covers 14 residues. CDR3 region: CASSYRSSYNEQFF. The CDR3 DNA reads TGTGCCAGCAGCTACAGGAGCTCCTACAATGAGCAGTTCTTC.

This clonotype was picked up a small number of times. The chain joins TRBV20-1 to TRBJ1-2; D gene unclear. Trimming removed 5 bases at V and 8 bases at J, with 9 bases between. The germline gives CDR1 DFQATT, CDR2 SNEGSKA (reference sequence). This CDR3 comprises 10 residues. The CDR3 DNA is TGCAGTGCTGGCGTAGGCGGCTACACCTTC. This sequence encodes CSAGVGGYTF.

This clonotype was seen only a few times. This rearrangement joins TRBV29-1 to TRBJ2-2; TRBD1 matches at 11 bases. The V segment lost 5 bases and the J segment 7 bases; nucleotides outside the gene matches: 15. CDR1 is SQVTM, CDR2 ANQGSEA, per germline. The CDR3 has 17 amino acids. The DNA of the CDR3 is TGCAGCGTTCAAAAGGGTCCGGGACAGGGGGATTTCGGGGAGCTGTTTTTT. Amino acid sequence: CSVQKGPGQGDFGELFF.